These 17 T cell receptor beta chains came from one sample sequenced in a study of tumor-infiltrating lymphocytes in primary liver carcinoma. Co-extracted RNA and DNA came from approximately 20-30 mg of unsorted bulk tissue. Making TCR beta cDNA involved around 500 ng total RNA and a constant-region primer. Investigators got TCR beta libraries out of three nested multiplex PCR rounds, done with slightly modified ARM-PCR. Both of the initial two PCR rounds ran for about 11 cycles and employed TRBV1-TRBV30 forward primers alongside a C-beta reverse primer. TCRdb processed the multiplex PCR reads anew with MiXCR; each CDR3 protein has one entry. The repertoire holds tens of thousands of distinct CDR3 sequences, with 71% as singletons. Source material: liver tumor tissue from sampling region 4. Subset here: tumor region T4, right-lateral pole. Source of these receptors: a woman aged 60-75 years with primary liver carcinoma and hepatitis B virus infection.

With respect to this clonotype: This may be a read error, as it is one base from a much larger clone. The DNA for the CDR3 is TGTGCCAACAGCTTTCAGGGGCCCGGGGAGCTGTTTTTT. Its translation: CANSFQGPGELFF. The chain couples TRBV11-2 to TRBJ2-2; D is possibly TRBD1 (6 bases). The length of the CDR3 is 13 residues. The V gene's germline CDR1 is SGHAT and CDR2 FQNNGV.

About this clonotype itself: This clone may be a read error of a much larger clone one base away. Because it lacks the conserved phenylalanine or tryptophan at the end, this CDR3 is likely a read error. This rearrangement joins TRBV30 to TRBJ1-5; D ambiguous. V was pared by 3 bases and J by 2 bases, with 14 bases between. The length of the CDR3 is 15 residues. From germline, CDR1 is GTSNPN and CDR2 SVGIG (reference sequence). CDR3 coding DNA: TGTGCCTGGAGGAGGGCAGGCCGGGGCAATCAGCCCCAGCATCTT. Translated: CAWRRAGRGNQPQHL.

The chain employs TRBV28 and TRBJ1-2; 7 positions agree with TRBD1. From germline, CDR1 is MDHEN and CDR2 SYDVKM. Losses at the gene ends were 3 bases for V and 4 bases for J; bases not matched to a gene: 8. This CDR3 spans 15 amino acids. The CDR3 region is CASSFPGTATYGYTF. CDR3 in DNA: TGTGCCAGCAGTTTCCCCGGGACAGCCACCTATGGCTACACCTTC.

This clonotype was picked up one time. Compared with germline, one end of the junction differs, possibly owing to a read error. J is TRBJ2-7 and V is TRBV7-3; D is possibly TRBD1 (6 bases). The germline CDR1 and CDR2 sequences are SGHTA and FQGTGA. The CDR3 covers 14 residues. This chain's CDR3 is CASSPTPGVYGQYF. As DNA, the CDR3 is TGTGCCAGCAGCCCCACCCCAGGGGTATACGGGCAGTACTTC.

This clonotype was recorded at least ten times. The genes are TRBV6-6 and TRBJ1-1, with D perhaps matching TRBD1 (6 bases). CDR3 size: 17 residues. The V gene's germline CDR1 is MNHNY and CDR2 SVGAGI (reference sequence). V was shortened by 5 bases and J by 0 bases, with 19 bases between the two germline ends. The CDR3 DNA sequence: TGTGCCAGCAGTCGATCCAGGGGACCTTACATGAACACTGAAGCTTTCTTT. It is translated as CASSRSRGPYMNTEAFF.

Many counts were recorded for this clonotype. The V and J genes are TRBV6-5 and TRBJ2-7; 10 positions agree with TRBD2. Germline CDR1 is MNHEY and CDR2 is SVGAGI. This CDR3 has 19 amino acids. Unmatched junction bases numbered 18, after V lost 4 bases and J lost 3 bases. The CDR3 loop reads CASSLRTGTSANHFYEQYF. The CDR3 DNA is TGTGCCAGCAGTTTGCGGACAGGGACTAGCGCAAACCACTTCTACGAGCAGTACTTC.

In regard to this clonotype: As the CDR3 is not closed by the conserved phenylalanine or tryptophan, this likely results from a read error. V gene TRBV6-5 combines with J gene TRBJ1-2, with a weak D call TRBD1 (6 bases). CDR1 is MNHEY, CDR2 SVGAGI, per germline. This CDR3 region has 13 residues. V was pared by 5 bases and J by 4 bases, with 11 bases between. The CDR3 DNA sequence: TGTGCCAGCAGTAACGGGACAATCTATGGCTACACCCTC. This sequence encodes CASSNGTIYGYTL.

About this clonotype: Relative to the germline gene, one junction end is altered; a read error may explain this. The chain is built from TRBV11-1 and TRBJ2-3, with D perhaps matching TRBD2 (5 bases). CDR3 size: 14 residues. Germline CDR1 SGHAT, CDR2 FQDESV (reference sequence). The CDR3 is CASSLRRRVGESHF. The CDR3 DNA follows: TGTGCCAGCAGTTTAAGGCGACGTGTGGGAGAGTCTCACTTT.

This clonotype has more than one count but fewer than ten. Possible read error: a much larger clone is one base away. The chain combines TRBV13 with TRBJ2-7; 12 bases line up with TRBD1. The CDR3 is 16 residues long. V shed 5 bases, J shed 8 bases, and the junction held 13 bases outside the gene matches. The germline V gene encodes CDR1 PRHDT and CDR2 FYEKMQ (reference sequence). The CDR3 region is CASSKPPGQGANQQYF. The CDR3 DNA follows: TGTGCCAGCAGCAAACCTCCGGGACAGGGGGCGAATCAGCAGTACTTC. The full variable domain, in which reference TRBV13 and TRBJ2-7 provide the parts outside the CDR3, is AAGVIQSPRHLIKEKRETATLKCYPIPRHDTVYWYQQGPGQDPQFLISFYEKMQSDKGSIPDRFSAQQFSDYHSELNMSSLELGDSALYFCASSKPPGQGANQQYFGPGTRLTVT.

About this clonotype itself: The junction differs from germline at one of its ends, possibly a read error. The rearrangement joins TRBV11-2 to TRBJ1-1, with 10 positions matching TRBD1. The germline gives CDR1 SGHAT, CDR2 FQNNGV. This CDR3 is 12 amino acids long. CDR3 residues: CASTGTGVVASF. Written as DNA, the CDR3 is TGTGCCAGCACCGGGACAGGGGTTGTTGCTTCCTTT.

Comment on this clonotype: A read error may account for a junction end that differs from germline. The V and J genes are TRBV28 and TRBJ2-3, with 8 positions matching TRBD2. CDR1 MDHEN and CDR2 SYDVKM come from the germline V gene. The CDR3 covers 17 residues. The CDR3 DNA reads as TGTGCCAGCAGTTTGGGTCGGGGGGGGCTCCGCACAGATAGGCAGTATTTT. Its protein is CASSLGRGGLRTDRQYF.

With regard to this clonotype: The germline gene is not matched at one end of the junction; a read error may be the cause. V usage is TRBV6-1 and J usage is TRBJ1-2; D is possibly TRBD1 (5 bases). This CDR3 comprises 17 residues. The germline CDR1 and CDR2 sequences are MNHNS and SASEGT. This chain's CDR3 is CTSSEIGIGRGVNGYTF. CDR3 DNA: TGTACCAGCAGTGAAATCGGCATCGGGAGGGGAGTCAATGGCTACACCTTC.

Points on this clonotype: Germline is not matched at one junction end, which may reflect a read error. V and J are TRBV6-5 and TRBJ2-7; D could derive from TRBD1 or TRBD2 (5 bases each). The CDR3 covers 10 residues. Per germline, CDR1 MNHEY and CDR2 SVGAGI. CDR3 in DNA: TGTGCCACGGGGCATTACGAACAGTACTTC. Translation: CATGHYEQYF.

The chain couples TRBV28 to TRBJ1-1; D unresolved. Deletions cut 7 bases from V and 7 bases from J, with 13 bases between. The CDR3 is 12 amino acids. Germline assignment: CDR1 MDHEN and CDR2 SYDVKM. As DNA, the CDR3 is TGTGCCAGCACTCTAGGGCGGGGTGAAGCTTTCTTT. Its translation: CASTLGRGEAFF.

This clonotype has ten or more counts. The chain uses TRBV10-3 and TRBJ2-7, with D maybe TRBD2 (5 bases). This CDR3 is 13 amino acids long. Trimming shortened V by 6 bases and J by 4 bases, and 13 bases separated the two germline ends. Germline CDR1 reads ENHRY; CDR2 reads SYGVKD. The CDR3 here is CAISPSRSYEQYF. In DNA form, the CDR3 reads TGTGCCATCAGCCCTAGCAGATCGTACGAGCAGTACTTC.

Comments on this clonotype: One junction end disagrees with the germline gene, perhaps due to a read error. The rearrangement joins TRBV6-2 or TRBV6-3 to TRBJ2-5; possibly TRBD1 for D (5 bases). The CDR3 contains 15 residues. From germline, CDR1 is MNHEY and CDR2 SVGEGT. For the CDR3, the DNA is TGTGCCAGCAGAATCCCCATAGTGGGGCAAGAGACCCAGTATTTC. The encoded protein is CASRIPIVGQETQYF.

With respect to this clonotype: Since no conserved phenylalanine or tryptophan closes the CDR3, a read error is the likely cause. V usage is TRBV6-1 and J usage is TRBJ1-2, with 7 bases matching TRBD1. V shed 0 bases, J shed 9 bases, and the junction held 7 bases outside the gene matches. The CDR3 covers 14 residues. The germline V gene encodes CDR1 MNHNS and CDR2 SASEGT. CDR3 in amino acids: CASSEARTGVRYTI. The CDR3 bases are TGTGCCAGCAGTGAAGCGAGGACAGGTGTTCGCTACACCATC.